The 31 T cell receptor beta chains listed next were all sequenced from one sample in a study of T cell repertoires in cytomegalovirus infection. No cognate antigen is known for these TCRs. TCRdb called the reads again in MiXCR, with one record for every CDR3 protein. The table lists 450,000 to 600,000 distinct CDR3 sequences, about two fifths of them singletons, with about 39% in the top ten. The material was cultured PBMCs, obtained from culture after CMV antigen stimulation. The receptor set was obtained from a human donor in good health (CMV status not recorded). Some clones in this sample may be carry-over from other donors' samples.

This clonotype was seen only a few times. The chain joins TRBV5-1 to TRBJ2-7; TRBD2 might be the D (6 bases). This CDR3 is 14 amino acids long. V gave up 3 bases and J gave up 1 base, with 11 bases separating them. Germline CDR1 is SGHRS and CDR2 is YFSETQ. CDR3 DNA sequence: TGCGCCAGCAGCTCGGGACTGGGATCCTACGAGCAGTACTTC. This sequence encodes CASSSGLGSYEQYF.

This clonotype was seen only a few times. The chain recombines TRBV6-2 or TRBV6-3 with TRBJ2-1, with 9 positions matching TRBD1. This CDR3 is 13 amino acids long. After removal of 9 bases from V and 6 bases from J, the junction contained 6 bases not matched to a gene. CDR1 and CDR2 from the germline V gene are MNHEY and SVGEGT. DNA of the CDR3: TGTGCCAGTACACAGGGGGCTGGCAATGAGCAGTTCTTC. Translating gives CASTQGAGNEQFF.

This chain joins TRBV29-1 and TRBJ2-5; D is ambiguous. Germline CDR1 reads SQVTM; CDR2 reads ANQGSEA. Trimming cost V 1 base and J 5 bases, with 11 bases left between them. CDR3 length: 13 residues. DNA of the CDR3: TGCAGCGTTGAAGGCCCCCTAGGGGAGACCCAGTACTTC. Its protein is CSVEGPLGETQYF.

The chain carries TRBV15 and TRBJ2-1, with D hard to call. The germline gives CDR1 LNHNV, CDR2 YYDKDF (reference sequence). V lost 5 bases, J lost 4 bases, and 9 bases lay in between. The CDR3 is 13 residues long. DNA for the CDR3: TGTGCCACCAGCGCGGACCTATACAATGAGCAGTTCTTC. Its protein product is CATSADLYNEQFF.

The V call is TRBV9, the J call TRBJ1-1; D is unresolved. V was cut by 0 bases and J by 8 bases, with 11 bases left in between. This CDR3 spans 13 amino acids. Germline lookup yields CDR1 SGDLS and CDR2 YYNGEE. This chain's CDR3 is CASSVATGTEAFF. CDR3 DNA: TGTGCCAGCAGCGTAGCTACGGGTACAGAAGCTTTCTTT.

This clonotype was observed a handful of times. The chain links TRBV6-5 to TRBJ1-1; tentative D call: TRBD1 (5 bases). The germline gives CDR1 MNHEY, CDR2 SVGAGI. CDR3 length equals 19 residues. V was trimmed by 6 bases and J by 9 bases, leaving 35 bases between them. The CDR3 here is CASRPHQLGASEGRTKAFF. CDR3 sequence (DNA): TGTGCCAGCAGACCTCATCAACTCGGGGCCTCGGAAGGGAGAACGAAAGCTTTCTTT.

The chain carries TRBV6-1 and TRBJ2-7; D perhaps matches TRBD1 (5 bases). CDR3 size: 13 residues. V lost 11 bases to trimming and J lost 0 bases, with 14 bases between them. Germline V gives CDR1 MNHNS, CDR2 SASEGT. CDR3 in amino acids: CASKQASSYEQYF. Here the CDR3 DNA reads TGTGCCTCAAAACAGGCTTCCTCCTACGAGCAGTACTTC.

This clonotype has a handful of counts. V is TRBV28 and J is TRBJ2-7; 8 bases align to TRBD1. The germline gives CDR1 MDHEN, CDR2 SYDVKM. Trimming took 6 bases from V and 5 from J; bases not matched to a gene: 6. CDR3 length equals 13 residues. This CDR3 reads CASSRMDRDEQYF. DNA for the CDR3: TGTGCCAGCAGCCGAATGGACAGGGACGAGCAGTACTTC. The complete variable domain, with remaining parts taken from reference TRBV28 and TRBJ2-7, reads DVKVTQSSRYLVKRTGEKVFLECVQDMDHENMFWYRQDPGLGLRLIYFSYDVKMKEKGDIPEGYSVSREKKERFSLILESASTNQTSMYLCASSRMDRDEQYFGPGTRLTVT.

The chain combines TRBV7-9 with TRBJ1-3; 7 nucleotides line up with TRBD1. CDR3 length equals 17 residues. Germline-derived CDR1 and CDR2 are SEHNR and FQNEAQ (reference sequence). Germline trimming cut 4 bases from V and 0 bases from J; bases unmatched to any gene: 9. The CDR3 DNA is TGTGCCAGCAGCTCAGGGGGACAGCTACTCTCTGGAAACACCATATATTTT. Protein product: CASSSGGQLLSGNTIYF. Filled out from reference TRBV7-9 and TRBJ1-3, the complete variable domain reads DTGVSQNPRHKITKRGQNVTFRCDPISEHNRLYWYRQTLGQGPEFLTYFQNEAQLEKSRLLSDRFSAERPKGSFSTLEIQRTEQGDSAMYLCASSSGGQLLSGNTIYFGEGSWLTVV.

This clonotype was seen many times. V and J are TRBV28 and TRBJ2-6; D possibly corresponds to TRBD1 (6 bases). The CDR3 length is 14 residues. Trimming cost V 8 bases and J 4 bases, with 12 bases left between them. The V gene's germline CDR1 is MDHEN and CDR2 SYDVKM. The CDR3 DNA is TGTGCCAGCTCACAGGGTTCAGGGGCCAACGTCCTGACTTTC. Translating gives CASSQGSGANVLTF. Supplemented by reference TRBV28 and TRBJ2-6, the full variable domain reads DVKVTQSSRYLVKRTGEKVFLECVQDMDHENMFWYRQDPGLGLRLIYFSYDVKMKEKGDIPEGYSVSREKKERFSLILESASTNQTSMYLCASSQGSGANVLTFGAGSRLTVL.

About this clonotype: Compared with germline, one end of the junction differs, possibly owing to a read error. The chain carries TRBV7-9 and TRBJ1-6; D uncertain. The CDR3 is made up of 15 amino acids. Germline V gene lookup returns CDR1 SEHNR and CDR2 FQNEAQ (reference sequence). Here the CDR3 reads CASSAPGWYTSPLHF. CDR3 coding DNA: TGTGCCAGCAGCGCACCGGGGTGGTATACTTCACCCCTCCACTTT.

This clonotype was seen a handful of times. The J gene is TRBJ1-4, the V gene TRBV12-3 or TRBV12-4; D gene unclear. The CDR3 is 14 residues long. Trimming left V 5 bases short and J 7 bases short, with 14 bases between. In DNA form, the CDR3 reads TGTGCCAGCAGTCCTTATCTGGCTGGTGAAAAACTGTTTTTT. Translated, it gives CASSPYLAGEKLFF.

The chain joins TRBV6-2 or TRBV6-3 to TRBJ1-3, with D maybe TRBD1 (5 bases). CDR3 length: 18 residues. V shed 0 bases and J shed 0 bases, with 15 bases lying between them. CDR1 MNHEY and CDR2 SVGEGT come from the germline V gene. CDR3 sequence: CASSYSTGRLISGNTIYF. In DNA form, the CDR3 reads TGTGCCAGCAGTTACTCGACGGGACGGTTAATCTCTGGAAACACCATATATTTT.

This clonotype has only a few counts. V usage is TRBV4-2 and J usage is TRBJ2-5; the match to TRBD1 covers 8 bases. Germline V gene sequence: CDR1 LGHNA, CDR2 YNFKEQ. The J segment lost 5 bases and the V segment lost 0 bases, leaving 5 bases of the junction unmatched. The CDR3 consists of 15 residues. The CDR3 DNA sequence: TGTGCCAGCAGCCAAGACAGGGGGCGCGGGGAGACCCAGTACTTC. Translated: CASSQDRGRGETQYF.

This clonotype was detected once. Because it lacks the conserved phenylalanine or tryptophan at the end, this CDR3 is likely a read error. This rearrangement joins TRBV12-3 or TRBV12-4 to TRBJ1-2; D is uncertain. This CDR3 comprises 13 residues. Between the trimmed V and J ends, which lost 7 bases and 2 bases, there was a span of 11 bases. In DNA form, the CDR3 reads TGTGCCAGCACCCCCCGGGCGAACTATGGCTACACCTTA. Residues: CASTPRANYGYTL.

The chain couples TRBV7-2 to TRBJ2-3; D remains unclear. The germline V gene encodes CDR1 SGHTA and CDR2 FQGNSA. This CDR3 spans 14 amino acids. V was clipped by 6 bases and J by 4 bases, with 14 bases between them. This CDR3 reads CASRRTGRADTQYF. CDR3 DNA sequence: TGTGCCAGCAGGAGGACCGGACGGGCAGATACGCAGTATTTT.

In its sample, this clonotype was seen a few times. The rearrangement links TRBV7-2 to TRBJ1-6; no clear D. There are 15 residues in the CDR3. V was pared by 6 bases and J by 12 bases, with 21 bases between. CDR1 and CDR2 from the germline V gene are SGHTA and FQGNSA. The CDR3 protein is CASRFSSESLLPLHF. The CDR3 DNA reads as TGTGCCAGCAGATTCTCCTCCGAATCCCTACTACCCCTCCACTTT.

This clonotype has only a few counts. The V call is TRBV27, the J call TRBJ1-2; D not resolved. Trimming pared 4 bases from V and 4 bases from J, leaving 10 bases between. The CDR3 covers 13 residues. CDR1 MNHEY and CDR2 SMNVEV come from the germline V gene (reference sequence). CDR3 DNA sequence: TGTGCCAGCAGTTCGCGGGCAGGCTATGGCTACACCTTC. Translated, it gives CASSSRAGYGYTF.

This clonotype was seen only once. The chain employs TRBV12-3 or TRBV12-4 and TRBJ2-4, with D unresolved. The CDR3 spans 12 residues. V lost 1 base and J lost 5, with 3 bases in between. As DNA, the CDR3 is TGTGCCAGCAGTTTAGGAGAAAACATTCAGTACTTC. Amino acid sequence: CASSLGENIQYF.

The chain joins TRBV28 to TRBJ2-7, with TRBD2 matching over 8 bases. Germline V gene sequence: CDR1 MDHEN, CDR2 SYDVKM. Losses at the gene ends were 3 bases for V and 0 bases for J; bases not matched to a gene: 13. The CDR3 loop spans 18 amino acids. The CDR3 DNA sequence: TGTGCCAGCAGTTTGTTGTTAGCGGGATTGAGGAGCTCCTACGAGCAGTACTTC. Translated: CASSLLLAGLRSSYEQYF.

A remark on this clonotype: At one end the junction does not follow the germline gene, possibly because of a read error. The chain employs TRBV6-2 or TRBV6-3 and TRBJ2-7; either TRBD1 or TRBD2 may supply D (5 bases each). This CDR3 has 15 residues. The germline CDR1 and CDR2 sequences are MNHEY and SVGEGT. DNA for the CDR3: TGTGCCAGCAGCTACTTGAGGGACGTCGCCTACGAGCAGTACTTC. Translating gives CASSYLRDVAYEQYF.

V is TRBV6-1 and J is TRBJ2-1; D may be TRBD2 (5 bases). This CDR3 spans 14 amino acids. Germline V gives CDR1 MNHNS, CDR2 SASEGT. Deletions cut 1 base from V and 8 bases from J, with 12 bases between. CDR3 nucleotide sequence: TGTGCCAGCAGTGAAGTAGGGAGCCGCGATGAGCAGTTCTTC. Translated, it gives CASSEVGSRDEQFF.

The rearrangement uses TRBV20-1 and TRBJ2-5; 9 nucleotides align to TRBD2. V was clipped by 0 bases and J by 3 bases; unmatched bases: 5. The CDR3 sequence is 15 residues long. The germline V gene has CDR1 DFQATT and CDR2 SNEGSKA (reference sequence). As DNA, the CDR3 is TGCAGTGCTAGAGAAGGGCTAGCGGGGAAAGAGACCCAGTACTTC. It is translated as CSAREGLAGKETQYF.

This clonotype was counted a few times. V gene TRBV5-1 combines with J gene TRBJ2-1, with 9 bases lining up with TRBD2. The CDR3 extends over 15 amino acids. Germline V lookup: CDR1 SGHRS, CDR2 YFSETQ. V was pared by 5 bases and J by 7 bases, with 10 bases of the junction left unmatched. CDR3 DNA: TGCGCCAGCAGTCATGATAACAGCGGGAGGAATGAGCAGTTCTTC. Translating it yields CASSHDNSGRNEQFF.

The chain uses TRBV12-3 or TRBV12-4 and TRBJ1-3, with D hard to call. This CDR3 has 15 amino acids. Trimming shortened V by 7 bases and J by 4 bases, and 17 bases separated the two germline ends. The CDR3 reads CASTRWVRGGNTIYF. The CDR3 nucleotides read TGTGCCAGCACCCGGTGGGTTCGGGGAGGAAACACCATATATTTT.

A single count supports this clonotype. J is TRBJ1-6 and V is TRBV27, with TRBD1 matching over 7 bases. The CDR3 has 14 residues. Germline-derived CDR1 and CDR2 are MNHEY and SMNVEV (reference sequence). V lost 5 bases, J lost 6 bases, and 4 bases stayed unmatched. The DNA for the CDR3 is TGTGCCAGCAGTCCGACAGGGACTAATTCACCCCTCCACTTT. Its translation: CASSPTGTNSPLHF.

The CDR3 nucleotides are TGCAGTGCTAGAAATTTGCGGGAGAGGGGTGAGCAGTTCTTC. This gives the protein CSARNLRERGEQFF. This chain uses TRBV20-1 with TRBJ2-1, with 7 bases fitting TRBD2. V trimming: 2 bases; J trimming: 9 bases; junction bases outside the gene matches: 10. The CDR3 contains 14 residues. CDR1 and CDR2 (germline): DFQATT, SNEGSKA (reference sequence).

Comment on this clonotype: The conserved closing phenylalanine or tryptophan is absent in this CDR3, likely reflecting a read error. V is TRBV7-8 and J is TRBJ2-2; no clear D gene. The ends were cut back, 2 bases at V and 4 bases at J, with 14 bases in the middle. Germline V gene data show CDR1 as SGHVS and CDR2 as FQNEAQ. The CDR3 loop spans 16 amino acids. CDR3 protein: CASSLPPDGPTGELFL. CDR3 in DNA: TGTGCCAGCAGCTTACCGCCAGACGGACCCACCGGGGAGCTGTTTTTA.

DNA for the CDR3: TGTGCCAGCAGTCGTTCTTGGACTAGCCGGGATGACGAGCAGTACTTC. As protein: CASSRSWTSRDDEQYF. The J gene is TRBJ2-7, the V gene TRBV2; TRBD2 aligns across 8 bases. CDR3 length: 16 residues. The V and J ends lost 5 bases and 5 bases, in that order; junction bases with no gene match: 14. Per germline, CDR1 SNHLY and CDR2 FYNNEI. The full variable domain, rest sourced from reference TRBV2 and TRBJ2-7, is EPEVTQTPSHQVTQMGQEVILRCVPISNHLYFYWYRQILGQKVEFLVSFYNNEISEKSEIFDDQFSVERPDGSNFTLKIRSTKLEDSAMYFCASSRSWTSRDDEQYFGPGTRLTVT.

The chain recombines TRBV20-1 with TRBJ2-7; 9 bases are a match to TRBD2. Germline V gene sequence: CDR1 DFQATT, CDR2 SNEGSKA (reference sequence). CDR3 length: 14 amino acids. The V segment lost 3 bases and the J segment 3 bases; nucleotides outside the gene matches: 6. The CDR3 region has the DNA TGCAGTGCTAGTCTGGCGGGGGGGTACTACGAGCAGTACTTC. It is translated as CSASLAGGYYEQYF.

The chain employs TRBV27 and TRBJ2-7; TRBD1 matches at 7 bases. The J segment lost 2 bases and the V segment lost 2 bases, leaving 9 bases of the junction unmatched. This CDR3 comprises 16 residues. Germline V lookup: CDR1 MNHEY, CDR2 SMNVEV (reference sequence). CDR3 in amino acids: CASSLGRTGYPYEQYF. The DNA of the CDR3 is TGTGCCAGCAGTTTAGGTCGGACAGGTTACCCCTACGAGCAGTACTTC.